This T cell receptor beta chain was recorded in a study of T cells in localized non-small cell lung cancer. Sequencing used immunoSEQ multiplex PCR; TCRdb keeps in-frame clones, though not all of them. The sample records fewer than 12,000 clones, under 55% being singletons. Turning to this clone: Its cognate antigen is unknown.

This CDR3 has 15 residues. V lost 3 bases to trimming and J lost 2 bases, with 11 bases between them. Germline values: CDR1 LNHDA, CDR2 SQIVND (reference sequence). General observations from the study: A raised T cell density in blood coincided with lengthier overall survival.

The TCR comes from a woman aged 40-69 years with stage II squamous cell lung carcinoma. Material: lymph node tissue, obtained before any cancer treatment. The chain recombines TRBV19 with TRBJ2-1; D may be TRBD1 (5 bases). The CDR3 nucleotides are TGTGCCAGTAGTATGATGGCAGGGACCTACAATGAGCAGTTCTTC. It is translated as CASSMMAGTYNEQFF.